The sequence of this T cell receptor (beta chain) was determined in a study of blood T cell repertoires in COVID-19. Study-wide background: The origin of the acute and convalescent COVID-19 samples was the United States, Italy and Spain. T cells, B-cell-depleted T cells, or PBMCs supplied cDNA or gDNA.

Germline-derived CDR1 and CDR2 are SGHRS and YFSETQ. V gave up 4 bases and J gave up 6 bases; unmatched junction bases: 10. The CDR3 is 15 amino acids. In the original analysis: From reference gene primer amplification, estimates of nucleated cell counts were derived. Profiled with immunoSEQ multiplex PCR; TCRdb holds only in-frame clones, not every one. V and J calls and clone size are copied from that table; D and trimming were computed from the DNA. The sample lists tens of thousands of clones; 89% were seen once. Sequencing was performed on peripheral blood. V gene TRBV5-1 combines with J gene TRBJ2-3, with 8 bases lining up with TRBD1. The source is a man aged 55 to 70 with active COVID-19. This CDR3 reads CASSLDRATRDTQYF. The CDR3 nucleotides are TGCGCCAGCAGCCTGGACAGGGCCACAAGGGATACGCAGTATTTT.